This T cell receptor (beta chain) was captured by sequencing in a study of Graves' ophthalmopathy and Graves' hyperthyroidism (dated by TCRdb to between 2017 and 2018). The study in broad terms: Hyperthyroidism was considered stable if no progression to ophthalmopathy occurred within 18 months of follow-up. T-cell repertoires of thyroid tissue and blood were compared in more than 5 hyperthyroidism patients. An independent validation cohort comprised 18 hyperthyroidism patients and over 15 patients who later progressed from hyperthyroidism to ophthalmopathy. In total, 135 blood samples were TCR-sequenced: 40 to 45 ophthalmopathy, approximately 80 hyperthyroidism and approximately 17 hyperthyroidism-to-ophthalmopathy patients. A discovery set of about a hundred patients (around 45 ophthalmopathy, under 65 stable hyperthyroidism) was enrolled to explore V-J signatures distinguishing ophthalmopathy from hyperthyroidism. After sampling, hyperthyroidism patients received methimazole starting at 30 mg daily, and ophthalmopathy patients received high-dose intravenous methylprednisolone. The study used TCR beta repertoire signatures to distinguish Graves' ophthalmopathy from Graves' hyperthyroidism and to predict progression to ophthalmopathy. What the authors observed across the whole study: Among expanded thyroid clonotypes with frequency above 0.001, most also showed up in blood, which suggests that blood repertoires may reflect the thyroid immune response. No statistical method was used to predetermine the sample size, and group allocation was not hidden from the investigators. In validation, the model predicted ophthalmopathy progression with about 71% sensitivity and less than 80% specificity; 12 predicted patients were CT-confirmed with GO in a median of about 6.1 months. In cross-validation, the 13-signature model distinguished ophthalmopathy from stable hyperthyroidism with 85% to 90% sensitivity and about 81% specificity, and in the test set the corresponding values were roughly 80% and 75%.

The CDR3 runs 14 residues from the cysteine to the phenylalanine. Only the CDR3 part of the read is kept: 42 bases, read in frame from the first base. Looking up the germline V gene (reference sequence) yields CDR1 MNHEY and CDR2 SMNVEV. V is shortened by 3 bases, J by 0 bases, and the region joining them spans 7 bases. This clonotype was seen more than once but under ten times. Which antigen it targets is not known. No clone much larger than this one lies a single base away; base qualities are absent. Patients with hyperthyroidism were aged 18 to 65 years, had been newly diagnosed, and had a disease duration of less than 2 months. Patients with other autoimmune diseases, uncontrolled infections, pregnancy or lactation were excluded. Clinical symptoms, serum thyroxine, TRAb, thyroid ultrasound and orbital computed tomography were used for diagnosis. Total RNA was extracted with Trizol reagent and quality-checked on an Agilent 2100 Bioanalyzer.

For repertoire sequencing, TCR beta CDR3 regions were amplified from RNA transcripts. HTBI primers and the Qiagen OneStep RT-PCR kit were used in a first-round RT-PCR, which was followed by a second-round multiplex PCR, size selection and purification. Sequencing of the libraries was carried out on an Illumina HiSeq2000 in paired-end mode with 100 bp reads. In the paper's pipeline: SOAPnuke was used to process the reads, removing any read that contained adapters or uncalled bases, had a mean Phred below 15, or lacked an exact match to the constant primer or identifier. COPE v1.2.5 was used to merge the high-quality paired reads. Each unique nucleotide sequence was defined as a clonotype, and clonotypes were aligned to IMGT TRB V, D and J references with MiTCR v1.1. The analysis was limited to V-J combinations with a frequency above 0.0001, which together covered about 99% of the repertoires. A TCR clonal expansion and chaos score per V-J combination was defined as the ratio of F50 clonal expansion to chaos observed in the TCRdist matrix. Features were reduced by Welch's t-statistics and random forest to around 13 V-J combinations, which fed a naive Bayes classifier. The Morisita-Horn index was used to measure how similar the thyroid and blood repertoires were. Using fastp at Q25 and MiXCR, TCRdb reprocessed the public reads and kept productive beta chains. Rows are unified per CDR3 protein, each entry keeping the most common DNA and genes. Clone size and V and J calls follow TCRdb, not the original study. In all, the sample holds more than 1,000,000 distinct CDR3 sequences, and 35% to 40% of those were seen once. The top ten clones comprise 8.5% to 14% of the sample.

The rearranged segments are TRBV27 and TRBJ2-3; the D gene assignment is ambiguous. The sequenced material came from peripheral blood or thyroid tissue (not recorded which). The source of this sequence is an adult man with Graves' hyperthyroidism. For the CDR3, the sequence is CASSFTSSTDTQYF. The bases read TGTGCCAGCAGTTTCACATCTAGCACAGATACGCAGTATTTT.